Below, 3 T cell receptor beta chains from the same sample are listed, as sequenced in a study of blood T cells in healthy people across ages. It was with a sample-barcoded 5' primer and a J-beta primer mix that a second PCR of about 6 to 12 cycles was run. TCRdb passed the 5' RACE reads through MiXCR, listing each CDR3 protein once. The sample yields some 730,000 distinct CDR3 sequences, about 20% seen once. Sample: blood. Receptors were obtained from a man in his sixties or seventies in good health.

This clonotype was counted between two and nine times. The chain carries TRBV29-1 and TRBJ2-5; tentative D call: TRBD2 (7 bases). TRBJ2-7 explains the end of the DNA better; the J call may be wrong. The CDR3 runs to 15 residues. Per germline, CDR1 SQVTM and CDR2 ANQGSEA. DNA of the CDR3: TGCAGCGTTGAAGATCTGGCGGGGGCCCCCTACGAGCAGTACTTC. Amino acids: CSVEDLAGAPYEQYF.

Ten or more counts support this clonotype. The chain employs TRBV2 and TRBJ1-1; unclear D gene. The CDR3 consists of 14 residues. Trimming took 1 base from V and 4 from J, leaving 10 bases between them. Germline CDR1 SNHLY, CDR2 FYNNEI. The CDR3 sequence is CASSEGRWGTEAFF. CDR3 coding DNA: TGTGCCAGCAGTGAAGGACGGTGGGGCACTGAAGCTTTCTTT.

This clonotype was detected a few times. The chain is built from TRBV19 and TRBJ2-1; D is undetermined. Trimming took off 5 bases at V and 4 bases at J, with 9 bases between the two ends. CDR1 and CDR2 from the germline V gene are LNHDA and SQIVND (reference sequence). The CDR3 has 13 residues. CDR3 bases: TGTGCCAGTAGTCTACAGAAATACAATGAGCAGTTCTTC. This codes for CASSLQKYNEQFF.